The clone carrying this T cell receptor beta chain was observed many times. Its matching antigen is unknown. The record originates from a study of T cells in Graves' hyperthyroidism and ophthalmopathy. Template material for amplifying TCR beta CDR3 regions consisted of RNA transcripts. The HTBI primer set drove a first-round RT-PCR of the TCR CDR3. TCRdb reprocessed the multiplex PCR reads with MiXCR, giving one entry per CDR3 protein. Of hundreds of thousands of distinct CDR3 sequences listed, about 19% are singletons. CDR1 and CDR2 from the germline V gene are SGHAT and FQNNGV. This CDR3 region has 15 residues. V was shortened by 6 bases and J by 1 base, with 14 bases between the two germline ends. General observations from the study: Most expanded thyroid clonotypes above 0.001 recurred in blood.

Participants, patients aged 18 to 65, had newly diagnosed hyperthyroidism with a duration under 2 months. Sequencing input: blood. The clonotype was recovered from a woman between 50 and 59 years old with Graves' hyperthyroidism that later progressed to Graves' ophthalmopathy. V is TRBV11-2 and J is TRBJ2-3; perhaps D is TRBD1 or TRBD2 (5 bases each). CDR3 DNA sequence: TGTGCCAGCAGTCATGGGGGTAAACGCACAGATACGCAGTATTTT. Translated, it gives CASSHGGKRTDTQYF.